The source of this T cell receptor beta chain is a study of beta chain features in type 1 diabetes. About the study: The examined sorted cells totaled under 120 million across samples. Study-level points and caveats: Compared with healthy donors, patients appeared to share more similar naive, central memory and regulatory TCRB repertoires.

The CDR3 runs to 16 residues. Germline V gene lookup returns CDR1 MNHEY and CDR2 SVGAGI. V lost 0 bases to trimming and J lost 1 base; unmatched junction nucleotides: 4. All of the isolated RNA was reverse transcribed, so expressed TCRB transcripts were sequenced. The read count averaged approximately 3.5 million across naive, central memory and regulatory T cell samples. The assay was immunoSEQ multiplex PCR, and TCRdb's table has in-frame clones only and misses some. The sample has some 220,000 clones; roughly a tenth are singletons. A note on this clone: Its cognate antigen is unknown.

The chain uses TRBV6-5 and TRBJ2-3; TRBD2 matches at 7 bases. Sequencing was done on a sample of central memory CD4+ T cells from blood. This clonotype originated in a man aged 18 to 30 in good health. DNA of the CDR3: TGTGCCAGCAGTTACTCGGGGGGAGGGGGCACAGATACGCAGTATTTT. This encodes CASSYSGGGGTDTQYF.